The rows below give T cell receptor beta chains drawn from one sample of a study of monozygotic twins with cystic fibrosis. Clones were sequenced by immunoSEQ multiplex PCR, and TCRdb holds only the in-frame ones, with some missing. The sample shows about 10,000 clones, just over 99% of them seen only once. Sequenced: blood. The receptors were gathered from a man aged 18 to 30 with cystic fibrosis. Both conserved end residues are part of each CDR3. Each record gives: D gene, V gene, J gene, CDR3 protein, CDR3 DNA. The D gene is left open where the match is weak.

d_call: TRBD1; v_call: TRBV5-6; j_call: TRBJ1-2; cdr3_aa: CASSLGGSGTANFYGYTF; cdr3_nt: TGTGCCAGCAGCTTGGGGGGATCCGGGACAGCTAACTTCTATGGCTACACCTTC
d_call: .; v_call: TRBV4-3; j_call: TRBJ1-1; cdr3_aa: CASSQDRGDLNTEAFF; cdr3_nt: TGCGCCAGCAGCCAAGATCGAGGGGACCTGAACACTGAAGCTTTCTTT
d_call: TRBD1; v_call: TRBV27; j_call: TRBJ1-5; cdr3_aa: CASSSRTGNQPQHF; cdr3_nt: TGTGCCAGCAGTTCCCGGACAGGAAATCAGCCCCAGCATTTT
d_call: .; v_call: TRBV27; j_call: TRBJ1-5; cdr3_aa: CASSFLNQPQHF; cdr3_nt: TGTGCCAGCAGTTTTCTCAATCAGCCCCAGCATTTT
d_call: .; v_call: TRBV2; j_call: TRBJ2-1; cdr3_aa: CASKKGYTAGEQFF; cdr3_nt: TGTGCCAGCAAAAAAGGATACACGGCTGGTGAGCAGTTCTTC
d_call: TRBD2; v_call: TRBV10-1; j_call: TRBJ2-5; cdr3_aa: CARTTMPGTSGKETQYF; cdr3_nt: TGCGCCAGAACCACCATGCCCGGGACTAGCGGAAAAGAGACCCAGTACTTC
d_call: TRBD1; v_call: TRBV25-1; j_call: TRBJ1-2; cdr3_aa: CASSGQGAKGYTF; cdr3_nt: TGTGCCAGCAGTGGACAGGGGGCGAAGGGCTACACCTTC
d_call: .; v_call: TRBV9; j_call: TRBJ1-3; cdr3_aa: CASSSLGANTIYF; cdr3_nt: TGTGCCAGCAGCTCCCTTGGGGCAAACACCATATATTTT
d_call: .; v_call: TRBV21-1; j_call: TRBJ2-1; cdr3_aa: CASSNSGTGGPREQFF; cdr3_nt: TGTGCCAGCAGCAACTCCGGGACAGGGGGCCCAAGGGAGCAGTTCTTC
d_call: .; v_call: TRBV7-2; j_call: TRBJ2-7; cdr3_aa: CASSLVGESAYEQYF; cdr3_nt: TGTGCCAGCAGCTTAGTGGGGGAATCCGCCTACGAGCAGTACTTC
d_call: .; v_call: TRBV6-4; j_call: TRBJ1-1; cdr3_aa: CASGAEMSVNTEAFF; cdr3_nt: TGTGCCAGCGGGGCAGAGATGTCCGTGAACACTGAAGCTTTCTTT
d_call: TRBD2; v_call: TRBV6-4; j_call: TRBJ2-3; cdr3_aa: CASSDSSGGATDTQYF; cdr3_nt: TGTGCCAGCAGTGACTCGAGCGGGGGGGCGACAGATACGCAGTATTTT
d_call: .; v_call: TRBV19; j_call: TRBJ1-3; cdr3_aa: CASRLDGSSGNTIYF; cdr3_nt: TGTGCCAGTAGGCTGGACGGGAGCTCTGGAAACACCATATATTTT
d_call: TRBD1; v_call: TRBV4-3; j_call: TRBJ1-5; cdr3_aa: CASSRSATGADGSNQPQHF; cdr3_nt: TGCGCCAGCAGCCGTAGCGCGACAGGGGCCGATGGGAGCAATCAGCCCCAGCATTTT